The following is a T cell receptor beta chain sequence with its context. Individuals aged 18 to 89 years were recruited from about two dozen US areas. Clones were read by immunoSEQ multiplex PCR, and TCRdb kept only the in-frame ones, dropping some. The profile shows 300,000 or so clones, 80% to 90% of them singletons. The data originate from a study of blood T cell repertoires in COVID-19. Background on the study: Whether acute or convalescent, the COVID-19 samples came from the United States, Italy and Spain.

The CDR3 spans 16 residues. Germline V gene data show CDR1 as LGHNA and CDR2 as YSLEER. Trimming removed 1 base from V and 2 bases from J; junction bases left unmatched: 5. The source material was PBMCs or T cells enriched from blood (not recorded which). V and J are TRBV4-3 and TRBJ1-3; TRBD1 agrees at 7 bases. This TCR came from a woman aged 40 to 50 with acute COVID-19. CDR3 loop: CASSQGTTGTGNTIYF. Here the CDR3 DNA reads TGCGCCAGCAGCCAAGGAACGACAGGGACTGGAAACACCATATATTTT.